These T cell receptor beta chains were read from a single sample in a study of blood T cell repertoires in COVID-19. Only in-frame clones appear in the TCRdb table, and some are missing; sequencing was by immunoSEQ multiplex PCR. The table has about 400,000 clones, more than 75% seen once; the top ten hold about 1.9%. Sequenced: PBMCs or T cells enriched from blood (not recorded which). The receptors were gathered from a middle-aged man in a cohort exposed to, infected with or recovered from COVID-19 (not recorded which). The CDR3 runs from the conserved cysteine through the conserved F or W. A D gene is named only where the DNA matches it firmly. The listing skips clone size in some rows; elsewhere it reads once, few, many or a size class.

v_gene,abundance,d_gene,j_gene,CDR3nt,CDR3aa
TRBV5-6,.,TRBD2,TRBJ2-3,TGTGCCAGCAGCTTTAGAACTAGCGGGAGAACAGATACGCAGTATTTT,CASSFRTSGRTDTQYF
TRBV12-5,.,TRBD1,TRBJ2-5,TGTGCTAGTGGAACTTCGACAGGGGAGACCCAGTACTTC,CASGTSTGETQYF
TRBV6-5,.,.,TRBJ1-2,TGTGCCAGCAGTAACGCCGTGGGAGGCGGCTATGGCTACACCTTC,CASSNAVGGGYGYTF
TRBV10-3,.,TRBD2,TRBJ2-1,TGTGCCATCAGTGAGTTCCAAGGGCGGGAGGGCACCTACAATGAGCAGTTCTTC,CAISEFQGREGTYNEQFF
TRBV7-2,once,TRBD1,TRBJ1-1,TGTGCCAGCAGCTTTAAGGCGACAGGGGGGACTGAAGCTTTCTTT,CASSFKATGGTEAFF
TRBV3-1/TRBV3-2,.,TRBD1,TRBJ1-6,TGTGCCAGCAGCCAAGGACAGGGGCAGAATAATTCACCCCTCCACTTT,CASSQGQGQNNSPLHF
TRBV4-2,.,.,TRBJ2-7,TGTGCCAGCAGCCAAGGGAAAGAGGCTAGCAGATACGAGCAGTACTTC,CASSQGKEASRYEQYF
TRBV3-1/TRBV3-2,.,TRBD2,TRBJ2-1,TGTGCCAGCAGCCTTCGAGGGGCGGGAGGGCGCAATGAGCAGTTCTTC,CASSLRGAGGRNEQFF
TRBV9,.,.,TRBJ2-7,TGTGCCAGCAGCGTAGCTACAAGGGGGAGCGACGAGCAGTACTTC,CASSVATRGSDEQYF
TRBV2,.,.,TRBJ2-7,TGTGCCAGCAGTAGCTGGGAGGTGGGAGAGCAGTACTTC,CASSSWEVGEQYF
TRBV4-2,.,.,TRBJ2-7,TGTGCCAGCAGCCTTGGTCGGGTGGGTGGCTCCTACGAGCAGTACTTC,CASSLGRVGGSYEQYF
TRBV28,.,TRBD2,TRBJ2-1,TGTGCCAGCAGCCTAGCGGGAGTCTCCTACAATGAGCAGTTCTTC,CASSLAGVSYNEQFF
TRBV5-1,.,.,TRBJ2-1,TGCGCCAGCAGCTTGGCGGGGAACAGCAATGAGCAGTTCTTC,CASSLAGNSNEQFF
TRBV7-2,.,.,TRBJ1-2,TGTGCCAGCAGCCAGACGACAGGAGACTATGGCTACACCTTC,CASSQTTGDYGYTF
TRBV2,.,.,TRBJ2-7,TGTGCCAGCGCCCGCCGGGAGCAGTACTTC,CASARREQYF
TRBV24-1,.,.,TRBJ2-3,TGTGCCACCAGTGATTACCAGGGGGGCGATACGCAGTATTTT,CATSDYQGGDTQYF
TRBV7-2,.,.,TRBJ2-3,TGTGCCAGCAGCTTAGGGCCCACAACAGATACGCAGTATTTT,CASSLGPTTDTQYF
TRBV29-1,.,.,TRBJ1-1,TGCAGCGTTCGGAGCAACACTGAAGCTTTCTTT,CSVRSNTEAFF
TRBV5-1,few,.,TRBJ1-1,TGCGCCAGCAGAACGGAGATACAGAACACTGAAGCTTTCTTT,CASRTEIQNTEAFF
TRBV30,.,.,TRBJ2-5,TGTGCCTGGAGTCCAGGGTTGGGAGAGACCCAGTACTTC,CAWSPGLGETQYF
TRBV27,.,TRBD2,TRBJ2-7,TGTGCCACATCCGGAGGGAGGGCCTACGAGCAGTACTTC,CATSGGRAYEQYF
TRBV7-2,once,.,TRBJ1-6,TGTGCCAGCAGCTTAGCGGGTGGACAGATATATAATTCACCCCTCCACTTT,CASSLAGGQIYNSPLHF
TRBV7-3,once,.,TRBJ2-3,TGTGCCAGCAGCCAAACGGGTGGCACAGATACGCAGTATTTT,CASSQTGGTDTQYF
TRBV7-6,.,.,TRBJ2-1,TGTGCCAGCAGCCCAGGGGCGGGCGCCTACAATGAGCAGTTCTTC,CASSPGAGAYNEQFF
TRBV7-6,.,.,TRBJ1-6,TGTGCCAGCAGCTTTCTTAATTCACCCCTCCACTTT,CASSFLNSPLHF
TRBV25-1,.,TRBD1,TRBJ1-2,TGTGCCAGCAGGAAGGAAGGGAAGGGACAGGGCTTTTTCGGAGGCTACACCTTC,CASRKEGKGQGFFGGYTF
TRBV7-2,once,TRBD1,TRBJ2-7,TGTGCCAGCAGCTTAGGGACAGGGGGAGTTTACGAGCAGTACTTC,CASSLGTGGVYEQYF
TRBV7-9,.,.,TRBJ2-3,TGTGCCAGCAGCACAACAGCCGATGCGCAGTATTTT,CASSTTADAQYF
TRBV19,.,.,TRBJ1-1,TGTGCCAGTAGTATAGACCTACAGGGAGAAGCTTTCTTT,CASSIDLQGEAFF
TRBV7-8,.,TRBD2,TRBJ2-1,TGTGCCAGCAGCTTATTGTCTAGCGGGAGAAGTGAGCAGTTCTTC,CASSLLSSGRSEQFF
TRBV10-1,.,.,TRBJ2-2,TGCGCCAGCAGTCCTCTTTCGTACACCGGGGAGCTGTTTTTT,CASSPLSYTGELFF